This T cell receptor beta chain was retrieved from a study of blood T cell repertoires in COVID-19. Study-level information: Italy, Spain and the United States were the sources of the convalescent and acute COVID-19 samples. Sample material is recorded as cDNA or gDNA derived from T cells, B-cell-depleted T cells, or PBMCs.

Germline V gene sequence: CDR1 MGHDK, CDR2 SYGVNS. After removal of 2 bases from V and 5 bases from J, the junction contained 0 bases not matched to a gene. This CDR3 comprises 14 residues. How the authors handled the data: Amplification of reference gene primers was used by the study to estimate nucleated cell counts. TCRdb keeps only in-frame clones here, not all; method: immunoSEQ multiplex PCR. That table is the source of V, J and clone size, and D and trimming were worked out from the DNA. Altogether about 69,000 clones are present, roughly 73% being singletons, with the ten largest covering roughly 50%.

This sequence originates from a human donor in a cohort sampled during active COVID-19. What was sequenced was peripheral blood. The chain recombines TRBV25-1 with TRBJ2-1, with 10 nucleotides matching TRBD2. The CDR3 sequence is CASSESGGDNEQFF. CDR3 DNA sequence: TGTGCCAGCAGTGAAAGCGGGGGGGACAATGAGCAGTTCTTC. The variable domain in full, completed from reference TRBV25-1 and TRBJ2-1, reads EADIYQTPRYLVIGTGKKITLECSQTMGHDKMYWYQQDPGMELHLIHYSYGVNSTEKGDLSSESTVSRIRTEHFPLTLESARPSHTSQYLCASSESGGDNEQFFGPGTRLTVL.